The 21 T cell receptor beta chains below come from one sample, sequenced in a study of T cell responses to AZD1222 COVID-19 vaccine. Method: immunoSEQ multiplex PCR; TCRdb's copy keeps in-frame clones and lacks some. Altogether about 75,000 clones are present, roughly 84% being singletons, with the ten largest covering more than 15%. Sequences were derived from peripheral blood, sampled 28 days after the second AZD1222 dose. Every receptor here comes from an adult who received the AZD1222 COVID-19 vaccine.

This chain links TRBV7-2 with TRBJ2-7; no clear D. The CDR3 is 14 amino acids. Germline assignment: CDR1 SGHTA and CDR2 FQGNSA. V was shortened by 5 bases and J by 4 bases, with 15 bases between the two germline ends. The CDR3 reads CASSLIGAAYEQYF. Here the CDR3 DNA reads TGTGCCAGCAGCCTTATCGGAGCCGCATACGAGCAGTACTTC.

CDR3 amino acids: CASSWTGGFPNWPQHF. DNA for the CDR3: TGCGCCAGCAGCTGGACAGGGGGCTTTCCGAATTGGCCCCAGCATTTT. The chain combines TRBV5-1 with TRBJ1-5; the match to TRBD1 covers 11 bases. The CDR3 runs 16 residues. V was pared by 3 bases and J by 9 bases, with 11 bases of the junction left unmatched. The germline gives CDR1 SGHRS, CDR2 YFSETQ. Together with reference TRBV5-1 and TRBJ1-5, the CDR3 gives the full variable domain: KAGVTQTPRYLIKTRGQQVTLSCSPISGHRSVSWYQQTPGQGLQFLFEYFSETQRNKGNFPGRFSGRQFSNSRSEMNVSTLELGDSALYLCASSWTGGFPNWPQHFGDGTRLSIL.

The chain carries TRBV30 and TRBJ1-2; D not certain. This CDR3 contains 11 residues. CDR1 is GTSNPN, CDR2 SVGIG, per germline (reference sequence). The V and J ends lost 2 bases and 13 bases respectively, with 14 bases between them. The CDR3 bases are TGTGCCTGGAGTACCGGACTTTTTCGCACCTTC. This gives the protein CAWSTGLFRTF.

The chain combines TRBV11-2 with TRBJ1-5; D is unresolved. Germline V gene lookup returns CDR1 SGHAT and CDR2 FQNNGV. V lost 1 base to trimming and J lost 1 base, with 2 bases between them. The CDR3 is 13 amino acids. The CDR3 region has the DNA TGTGCCAGCAGCTTAGGAAGCAATCAGCCCCAGCATTTT. It is translated as CASSLGSNQPQHF.

A single count supports this clone. The genes are TRBV6-2 or TRBV6-3 and TRBJ2-5; D is uncertain. V gave up 4 bases and J gave up 3 bases, with 6 bases separating them. The CDR3 is 12 amino acids. Per the germline V gene, CDR1 is MNHEY and CDR2 is SVGEGT. The CDR3 DNA is TGTGCCAGCAGTTTAGTGGAAGAGACCCAGTACTTC. This encodes CASSLVEETQYF.

The V call is TRBV5-1, the J call TRBJ1-6; D is uncertain. Trimming stripped 2 bases from V and 7 bases from J, with 4 bases between. The CDR3 is made up of 12 amino acids. CDR1 is SGHRS and CDR2 is YFSETQ in the germline V gene. The CDR3 bases are TGCGCCAGCAGCTTAGGCAATTCACCCCTCCACTTT. This sequence encodes CASSLGNSPLHF. Together with reference TRBV5-1 and TRBJ1-6, the CDR3 gives the full variable domain: KAGVTQTPRYLIKTRGQQVTLSCSPISGHRSVSWYQQTPGQGLQFLFEYFSETQRNKGNFPGRFSGRQFSNSRSEMNVSTLELGDSALYLCASSLGNSPLHFGNGTRLTVT.

The chain uses TRBV7-9 and TRBJ1-6; the match to TRBD1 covers 8 bases. This CDR3 has 16 residues. V lost 11 bases and J lost 8; bases outside the gene matches: 17. The germline CDR1 and CDR2 sequences are SEHNR and FQNEAQ (reference sequence). CDR3: CALDRGSNRLDSPLHF. The CDR3 DNA is TGTGCCCTAGACAGGGGATCCAATCGGTTGGATTCACCCCTCCACTTT.

The chain couples TRBV25-1 to TRBJ2-1, with 11 bases that match TRBD2. V shed 5 bases, J shed 5 bases, and the junction held 5 bases outside the gene matches. The CDR3 runs 15 residues. Germline CDR1 and CDR2: MGHDK and SYGVNS. DNA of the CDR3: TGTGCCAGCAGTCCAACTAGCGGGGGCCACAATGAGCAGTTCTTC. It is translated as CASSPTSGGHNEQFF.

In its sample, this clone was seen once. The chain links TRBV5-1 to TRBJ1-6, with D uncertain. This CDR3 region has 13 residues. Germline values: CDR1 SGHRS, CDR2 YFSETQ. V lost 0 bases, J lost 9 bases, and 7 bases lay in between. The CDR3 loop is CASSLAWGSPLHF. CDR3 nucleotide sequence: TGCGCCAGCAGCTTGGCCTGGGGTTCACCCCTCCACTTT.

This sequence joins TRBV12-5 and TRBJ1-6; perhaps TRBD1 as D (6 bases). The CDR3 has 15 residues. Looked up from germline, CDR1 is LGHNT and CDR2 is FRNRAP. The V and J ends lost 5 bases and 9 bases respectively, with 17 bases between them. In DNA, the CDR3 is TGTGCTAGTGGTGTATTTTCAGGGGCTAGTTCACCCCTCCACTTT. It specifies CASGVFSGASSPLHF.

This chain connects TRBV6-1 to TRBJ1-6; the D gene is possibly TRBD1 (6 bases). V lost 0 bases, J lost 9 bases, and 12 bases lay in between. The CDR3 consists of 15 residues. Germline V lookup: CDR1 MNHNS, CDR2 SASEGT. The DNA of the CDR3 is TGTGCCAGCAGTGAAGCTCGCGGGGGCAGTTCACCCCTCCACTTT. This sequence encodes CASSEARGGSSPLHF.

This chain joins TRBV12-3 or TRBV12-4 and TRBJ2-1, with 11 bases identical to TRBD2. CDR3 size: 12 residues. V shed 6 bases, J shed 10 bases, and the junction held 2 bases outside the gene matches. DNA for the CDR3: TGTGCCAGCAGATGGACTAGCGGGGAGCAGTTCTTC. It yields the protein CASRWTSGEQFF.

The gene calls are TRBV30 and TRBJ2-1; TRBD1 agrees at 10 bases. CDR3 length: 14 residues. V dropped 7 bases and J dropped 8; count of bases not matched to a gene: 11. Per the germline V gene, CDR1 is GTSNPN and CDR2 is SVGIG (reference sequence). The CDR3 DNA reads TGTGCCTTTTCAGACAGGGGGCGCTTAGATGAGCAGTTCTTC. It codes for CAFSDRGRLDEQFF.

The chain uses TRBV19 and TRBJ1-2, with D unclear. Trimming shortened V by 2 bases and J by 6 bases, and 16 bases separated the two germline ends. The CDR3 is 15 amino acids. The germline gives CDR1 LNHDA, CDR2 SQIVND (reference sequence). As DNA, the CDR3 is TGTGCCAGTAGTATATCCACGCAACAGAGCCATGGCTACACCTTC. As protein: CASSISTQQSHGYTF.

To note about this clone: The sample holds other DNA sequences that translate to the same CDR3. This rearrangement joins TRBV4-2 to TRBJ1-6; tentative D call: TRBD1 (6 bases). Looked up from germline, CDR1 is LGHNA and CDR2 is YNFKEQ. The V end lost 0 bases, the J end lost 10 bases, and 28 bases lay between the germline ends. The CDR3 has 20 amino acids. The CDR3 DNA is TGTGCCAGCAGCCAAGATCCTCTTCTGGACAGCCCCGTTGGCCTATCACCCCTCCACTTT. It specifies CASSQDPLLDSPVGLSPLHF.

V gene TRBV7-9 combines with J gene TRBJ2-7; TRBD1 aligns across 9 bases. J lost 4 bases, V lost 5 bases, and 12 bases had no gene match. Germline CDR1 is SEHNR and CDR2 is FQNEAQ (reference sequence). CDR3 length equals 16 residues. CDR3 DNA sequence: TGTGCCAGCAGCGATTCAGTCGGGACAGGGAATTACGAGCAGTACTTC. It translates to CASSDSVGTGNYEQYF.

The chain links TRBV2 to TRBJ1-5; D possibly corresponds to TRBD1 (6 bases). The V end was cut by 8 bases, the J end by 1 base, with 12 bases between. The CDR3 covers 14 residues. CDR1 and CDR2 (germline): SNHLY, FYNNEI. The CDR3 reads CASGGLISNQPQHF. Here the CDR3 DNA reads TGTGCCAGCGGGGGGCTCATAAGCAATCAGCCCCAGCATTTT.

This clone was recorded a few times. The rearrangement joins TRBV5-4 to TRBJ1-1; no clear D gene. This CDR3 contains 13 residues. V shed 2 bases and J shed 1 base, with 6 bases lying between them. Looked up from germline, CDR1 is SGHNT and CDR2 is YYREEE (reference sequence). The CDR3 bases are TGTGCCAGCAGCTTTTCGCAGAACACTGAAGCTTTCTTT. Translating it yields CASSFSQNTEAFF.

The chain couples TRBV6-5 to TRBJ2-7, with TRBD2 matching over 7 bases. Germline assignment: CDR1 MNHEY and CDR2 SVGAGI. This CDR3 has 15 residues. After removal of 0 bases from V and 5 bases from J, the junction contained 7 bases not matched to a gene. CDR3 nucleotide sequence: TGTGCCAGCAGTTACTCGTTTGAGGGGACTAACGAGCAGTACTTC. Translated, it gives CASSYSFEGTNEQYF.

This clone was observed a single time. V usage is TRBV11-2 and J usage is TRBJ2-7; D is unresolved. The V gene's germline CDR1 is SGHAT and CDR2 FQNNGV. The CDR3 totals 15 residues. V shed 0 bases and J shed 3 bases, with 12 bases lying between them. The CDR3 spells CASSLDFFRIYEQYF. In nucleotides, the CDR3 is TGTGCCAGCAGCTTAGATTTCTTTAGGATCTACGAGCAGTACTTC.

The V and J genes are TRBV18 and TRBJ2-2; TRBD2 aligns across 10 bases. Germline CDR1 and CDR2: KGHSH and LQKENI. The trim removed 5 bases at V and 0 bases at J, leaving 3 bases unmatched. The CDR3 has 16 amino acids. The CDR3 is CASSASGGANTGELFF. DNA for the CDR3: TGTGCCAGCTCAGCTAGCGGGGGAGCGAACACCGGGGAGCTGTTTTTT.